This section outlines one T cell receptor beta chain sequence together with its context. This sample was included in a study of T cells in localized non-small cell lung cancer. Sequencing used immunoSEQ multiplex PCR; TCRdb keeps in-frame clones, though not all of them. The data contain roughly 35,000 clones, roughly nine tenths of them singletons. This CDR3 has 13 residues. The V gene lost 0 bases and the J gene lost 8 bases, with 10 bases spanning the gap. Per the germline V gene, CDR1 is LNHDA and CDR2 is SQIVND (reference sequence). The receptor's source is a woman aged 40-69 years with stage I lung adenocarcinoma. The chain carries TRBV19 and TRBJ1-2; D unresolved. The starting material was peripheral blood, obtained before any cancer treatment. The CDR3 nucleotides read TGTGCCAGTAGTATAGATCCTGCCTGGGGCTACACCTTC. Encoded protein: CASSIDPAWGYTF.